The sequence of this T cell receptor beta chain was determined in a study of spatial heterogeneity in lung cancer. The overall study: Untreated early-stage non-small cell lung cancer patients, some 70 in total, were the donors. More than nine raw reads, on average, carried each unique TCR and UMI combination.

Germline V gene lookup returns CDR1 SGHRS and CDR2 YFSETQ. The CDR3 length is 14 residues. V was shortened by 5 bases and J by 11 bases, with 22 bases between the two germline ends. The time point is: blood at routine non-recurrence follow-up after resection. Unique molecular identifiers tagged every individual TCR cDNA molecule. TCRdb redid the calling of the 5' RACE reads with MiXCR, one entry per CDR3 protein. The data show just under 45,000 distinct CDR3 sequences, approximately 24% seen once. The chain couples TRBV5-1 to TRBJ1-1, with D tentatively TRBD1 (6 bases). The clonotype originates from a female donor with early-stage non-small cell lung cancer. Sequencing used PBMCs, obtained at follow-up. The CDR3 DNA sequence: TGCGCCAGCAGTCAGGACAGCACTAGGGGTGGTGCTTTCTTT. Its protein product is CASSQDSTRGGAFF.